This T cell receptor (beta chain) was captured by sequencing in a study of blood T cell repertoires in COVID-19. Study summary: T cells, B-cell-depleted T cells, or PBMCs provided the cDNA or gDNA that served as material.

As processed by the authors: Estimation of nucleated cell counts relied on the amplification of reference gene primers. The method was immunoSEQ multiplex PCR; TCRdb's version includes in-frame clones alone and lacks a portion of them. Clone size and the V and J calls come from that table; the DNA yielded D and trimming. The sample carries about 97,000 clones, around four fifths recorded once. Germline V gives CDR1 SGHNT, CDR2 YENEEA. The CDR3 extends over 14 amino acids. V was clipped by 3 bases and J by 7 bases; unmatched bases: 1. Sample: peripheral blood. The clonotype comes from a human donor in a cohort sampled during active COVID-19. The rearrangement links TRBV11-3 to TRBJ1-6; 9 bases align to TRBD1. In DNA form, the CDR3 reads TGTGCCAGCAGCTTGGACAGGGGCAATTCACCCCTCCACTTT. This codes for CASSLDRGNSPLHF.